This T cell receptor beta chain was captured in a study of CXCR3-negative and CXCR3-positive naive CD8 T cells. General observations from the study: With respect to TRBV-TRBJ usage, naive CXCR3-negative and CXCR3-positive cells were similar; memory differed. Comparison of naive subsets found surface CD5 to be comparable, and TCR strength was inferred on the basis of TRB CDR3 properties. TRB CDR3s were more hydrophobic in CXCR3-positive than in CXCR3-negative naive cells. Cryopreserved cells partially lost CXCR3 expression, and fresh PBMCs were used in most assays.

CD45RO-CCR7+CD27+CD95- was the phenotype of naive CD8+ T cells. The TRB cDNA libraries were prepared by 5' RACE with UMI labels. TCRdb reprocessed the 5' RACE reads and reports one entry per CDR3 protein, with no DNA. The sample table includes roughly 100,000 distinct CDR3 sequences. Germline V gene data show CDR1 as LGHDT and CDR2 as YNNKEL (reference sequence). The CDR3 covers 21 residues. Points on this clonotype: What it binds is unknown.

V and J are TRBV3-1 and TRBJ2-6; TCRdb reports TRBD1, a call that lacks DNA to check it against. The clonotype comes from a human donor in good health. Some clones in this sample may be carry-over from other donors' samples. The sequenced sample consisted of naive CXCR3+ CD8+ T cells from blood. Indicated subset: CD45RO-CCR7+CD27+CD95- naive CD8+ T cells expressing CXCR3 (TNR3+). CDR3: CASSHLSPHQGPNSGANVLTF.